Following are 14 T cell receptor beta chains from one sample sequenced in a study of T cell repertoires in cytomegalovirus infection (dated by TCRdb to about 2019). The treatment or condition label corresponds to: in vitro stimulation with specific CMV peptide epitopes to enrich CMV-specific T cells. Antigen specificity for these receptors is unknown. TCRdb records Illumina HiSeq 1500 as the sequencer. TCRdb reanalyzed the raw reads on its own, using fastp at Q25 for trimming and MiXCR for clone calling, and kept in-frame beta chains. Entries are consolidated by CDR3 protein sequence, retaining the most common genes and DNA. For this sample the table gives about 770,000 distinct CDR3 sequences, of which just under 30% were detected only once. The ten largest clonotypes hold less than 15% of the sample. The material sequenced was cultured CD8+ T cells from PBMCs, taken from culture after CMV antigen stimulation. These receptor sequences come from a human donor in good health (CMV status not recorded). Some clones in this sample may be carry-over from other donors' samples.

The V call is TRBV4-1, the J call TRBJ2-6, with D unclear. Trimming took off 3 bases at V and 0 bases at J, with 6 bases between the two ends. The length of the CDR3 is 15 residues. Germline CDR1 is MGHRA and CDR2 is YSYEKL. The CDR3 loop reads CASSQVLSGANVLTF. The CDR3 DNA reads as TGCGCCAGCAGCCAGGTGCTCTCTGGGGCCAACGTCCTGACTTTC.

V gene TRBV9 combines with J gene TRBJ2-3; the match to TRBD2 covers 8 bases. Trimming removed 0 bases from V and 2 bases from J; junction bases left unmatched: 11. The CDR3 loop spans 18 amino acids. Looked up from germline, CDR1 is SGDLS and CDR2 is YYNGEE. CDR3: CASSVGAGASRSTDTQYF. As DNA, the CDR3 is TGTGCCAGCAGCGTAGGAGCGGGGGCATCACGTTCCACAGATACGCAGTATTTT.

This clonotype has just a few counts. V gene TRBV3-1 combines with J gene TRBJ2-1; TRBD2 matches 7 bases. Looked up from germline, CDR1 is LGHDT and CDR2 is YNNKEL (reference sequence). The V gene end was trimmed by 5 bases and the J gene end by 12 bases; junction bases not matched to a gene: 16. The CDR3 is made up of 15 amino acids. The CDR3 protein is CASSSEAGLGHGQFF. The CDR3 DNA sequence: TGTGCCAGCAGCTCCGAAGCGGGGTTGGGCCATGGGCAGTTCTTC.

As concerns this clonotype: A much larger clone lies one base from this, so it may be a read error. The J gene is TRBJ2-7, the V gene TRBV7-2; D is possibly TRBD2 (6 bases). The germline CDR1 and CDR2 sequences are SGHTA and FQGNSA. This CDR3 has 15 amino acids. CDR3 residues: CVSSLADASSYEQYF. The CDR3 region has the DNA TGTGTCAGCAGCTTAGCGGACGCGAGCTCCTACGAGCAGTACTTC.

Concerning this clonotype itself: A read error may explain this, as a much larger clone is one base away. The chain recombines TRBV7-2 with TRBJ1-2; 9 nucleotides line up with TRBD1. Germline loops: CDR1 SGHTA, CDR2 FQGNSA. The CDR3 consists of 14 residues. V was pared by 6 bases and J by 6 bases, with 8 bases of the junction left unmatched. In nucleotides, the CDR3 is TGTGCCAGCAGTGGGCGGACAGGGGACAATGGCTACACCTTC. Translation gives CASSGRTGDNGYTF.

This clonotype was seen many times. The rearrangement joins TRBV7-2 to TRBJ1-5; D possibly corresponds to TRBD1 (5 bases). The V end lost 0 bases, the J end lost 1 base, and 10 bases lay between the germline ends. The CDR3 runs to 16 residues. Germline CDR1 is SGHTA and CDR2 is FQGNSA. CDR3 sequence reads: CASSLAGWGSNQPQHF. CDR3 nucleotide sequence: TGTGCCAGCAGCTTAGCGGGGTGGGGGAGCAATCAGCCCCAGCATTTT.

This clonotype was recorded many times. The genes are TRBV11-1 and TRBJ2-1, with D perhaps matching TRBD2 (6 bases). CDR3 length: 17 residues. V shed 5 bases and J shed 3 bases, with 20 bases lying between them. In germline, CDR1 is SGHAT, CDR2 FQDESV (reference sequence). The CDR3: CASSTLAGTPDYNEQFF. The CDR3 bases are TGTGCCAGCAGCACCTTAGCCGGGACTCCCGACTACAATGAGCAGTTCTTC.

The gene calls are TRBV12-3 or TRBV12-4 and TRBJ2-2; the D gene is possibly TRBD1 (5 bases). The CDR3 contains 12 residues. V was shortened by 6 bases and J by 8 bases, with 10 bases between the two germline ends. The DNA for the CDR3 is TGTGCCAGCAGGGACATTAGGGGGGAGCTGTTTTTT. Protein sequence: CASRDIRGELFF.

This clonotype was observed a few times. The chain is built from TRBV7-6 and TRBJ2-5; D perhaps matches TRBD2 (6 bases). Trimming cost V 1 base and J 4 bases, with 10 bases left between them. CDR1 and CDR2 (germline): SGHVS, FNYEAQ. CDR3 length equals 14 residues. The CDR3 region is CASSLGLVLETQYF. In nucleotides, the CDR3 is TGTGCCAGCAGCTTAGGACTAGTGTTAGAGACCCAGTACTTC.

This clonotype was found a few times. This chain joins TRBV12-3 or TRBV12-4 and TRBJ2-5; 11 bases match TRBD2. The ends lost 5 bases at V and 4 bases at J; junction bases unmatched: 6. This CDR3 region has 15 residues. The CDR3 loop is CASSDPGTSGETQYF. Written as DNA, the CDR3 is TGTGCCAGCAGTGACCCCGGGACTAGCGGAGAGACCCAGTACTTC.

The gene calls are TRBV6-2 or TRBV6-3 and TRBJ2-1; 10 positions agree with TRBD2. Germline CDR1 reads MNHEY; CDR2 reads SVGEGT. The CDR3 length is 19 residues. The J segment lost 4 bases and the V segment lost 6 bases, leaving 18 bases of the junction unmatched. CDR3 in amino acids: CASRESGGASRGAYNEQFF. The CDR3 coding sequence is TGTGCCAGCAGGGAGAGCGGGGGGGCCAGTAGAGGGGCTTACAATGAGCAGTTCTTC.

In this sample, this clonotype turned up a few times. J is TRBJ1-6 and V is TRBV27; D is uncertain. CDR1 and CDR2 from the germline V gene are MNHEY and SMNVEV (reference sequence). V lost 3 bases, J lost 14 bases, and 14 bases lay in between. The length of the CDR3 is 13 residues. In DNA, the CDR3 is TGTGCCAGCAGTTTCACGGGGTATCCAGCCCTCCACTTT. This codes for CASSFTGYPALHF.

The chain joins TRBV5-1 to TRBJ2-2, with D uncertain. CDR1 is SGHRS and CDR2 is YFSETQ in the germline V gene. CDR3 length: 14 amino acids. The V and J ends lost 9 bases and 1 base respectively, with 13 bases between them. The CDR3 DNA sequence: TGCGCCACCGCCGTAGGGCGGAACACCGGGGAGCTGTTTTTT. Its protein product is CATAVGRNTGELFF.

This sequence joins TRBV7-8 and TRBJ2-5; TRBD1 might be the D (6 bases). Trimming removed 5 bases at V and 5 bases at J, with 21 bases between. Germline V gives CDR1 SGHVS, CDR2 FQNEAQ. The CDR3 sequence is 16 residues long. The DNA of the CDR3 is TGTGCCAGCAGCCGAAGGTCGGGCAGGGACACGGAGACCCAGTACTTC. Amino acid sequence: CASSRRSGRDTETQYF. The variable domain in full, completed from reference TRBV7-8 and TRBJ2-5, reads GAGVSQSPRYKVAKRGQDVALRCDPISGHVSLFWYQQALGQGPEFLTYFQNEAQLDKSGLPSDRFFAERPEGSVSTLKIQRTQQEDSAVYLCASSRRSGRDTETQYFGPGTRLLVL.